A selection of T cell receptor beta chains follows, all from one sample in a study of control samples from healthy donors and cancer patients. Profiling relied on immunoSEQ multiplex PCR, and the TCRdb table lists in-frame clones only, not all of them. This table holds around 170,000 clones, approximately 90% found once. The sequenced material came from blood. Every receptor here comes from a woman aged 25 to 39 in good health. Both conserved end residues are part of each CDR3. D genes are given only for firm matches. For some rows the clone size is stated as once, few or many, or as a class when expanded; others skip it.

V,J,D,size,CDR3,DNA
TRBV10-3,TRBJ2-5,NA,NA,CAIASVNQETQYF,TGTGCCATCGCTAGCGTCAACCAAGAGACCCAGTACTTC
TRBV4-1,TRBJ1-1,NA,once,CASSHPEGQVGTEAFF,TGCGCCAGCAGCCACCCAGAAGGACAAGTAGGAACTGAAGCTTTCTTT
TRBV6-5,TRBJ2-5,NA,NA,CASMPAVTRETQYF,TGTGCCAGCATGCCGGCGGTTACCCGGGAGACCCAGTACTTC
TRBV27,TRBJ1-5,NA,NA,CASSPLVADQPQHF,TGTGCCAGCAGTCCCCTTGTGGCGGATCAGCCCCAGCATTTT
TRBV6-6,TRBJ2-3,TRBD1,NA,CASRTRTGAVTSTQYF,TGTGCCAGCAGAACCCGGACAGGGGCAGTGACCTCAACGCAGTATTTT
TRBV19,TRBJ1-1,NA,NA,CASSIQENTEAFF,TGTGCCAGTAGTATTCAGGAGAACACTGAAGCTTTCTTT
TRBV14,TRBJ1-4,NA,NA,CASSETLLGKLFF,TGTGCCAGCAGCGAAACCCTCCTGGGAAAACTGTTTTTT
TRBV28,TRBJ2-2,NA,NA,CASSGNTGELFF,TGTGCCAGCAGTGGGAACACCGGGGAGCTGTTTTTT
TRBV28,TRBJ1-5,NA,once,CASGDTLRPQHF,TGTGCCAGCGGGGACACCTTGAGGCCCCAGCATTTT
TRBV3-1/TRBV3-2,TRBJ2-1,TRBD1,NA,CASSQGPGTVSYNEQFF,TGTGCCAGCAGCCAGGGACCCGGGACAGTGTCCTACAATGAGCAGTTCTTC
TRBV29-1,TRBJ2-3,TRBD1,NA,CSGRQGFTDTQYF,TGCAGCGGAAGACAGGGGTTCACAGATACGCAGTATTTT
TRBV7-2,TRBJ1-4,TRBD1,NA,CASSLRGRQGFSEKLFF,TGTGCCAGCAGCTTAAGGGGCCGACAGGGGTTTAGTGAAAAACTGTTTTTT
TRBV5-6,TRBJ2-2,NA,NA,CASSLTGGELFF,TGTGCCAGCAGCTTAACAGGGGGGGAGCTGTTTTTT
TRBV5-1,TRBJ2-7,NA,NA,CASSLEGGLDPYF,TGCGCCAGCAGCTTGGAGGGGGGATTGGATCCGTACTTC
TRBV5-8,TRBJ1-6,NA,NA,CASSLLRDKETYNSPLHF,TGTGCCAGCAGCCTCTTACGGGACAAAGAGACCTATAATTCACCCCTCCACTTT
TRBV12-5,TRBJ2-7,TRBD2,NA,CASGLVAGTSGQSSYEQYF,TGTGCTAGTGGTTTGGTAGCCGGGACTAGCGGGCAGAGCTCCTACGAGCAGTACTTC
TRBV5-1,TRBJ2-7,TRBD1,NA,CASSLVTGVGYYEQYF,TGCGCCAGCAGCTTGGTGACAGGGGTCGGGTACTACGAGCAGTACTTC
TRBV2,TRBJ2-3,TRBD2,NA,CASRRAGGGTDTQYF,TGTGCCAGCAGAAGAGCGGGAGGGGGCACAGATACGCAGTATTTT
TRBV27,TRBJ2-3,NA,NA,CASSFSAGADTQYF,TGTGCCAGCAGTTTTTCAGCTGGGGCAGATACGCAGTATTTT
TRBV6-5,TRBJ1-4,NA,NA,CASSYSGGTNEKLFF,TGTGCCAGCAGTTACTCGGGGGGAACTAATGAAAAACTGTTTTTT
TRBV6-5,TRBJ1-2,TRBD1,NA,CASSPGQEMGYTF,TGTGCCAGCAGCCCAGGACAGGAGATGGGCTACACCTTC
TRBV7-3,TRBJ2-1,NA,NA,CASSWAGIYNEQFF,TGTGCCAGCAGCTGGGCAGGGATTTACAATGAGCAGTTCTTC
TRBV7-2,TRBJ1-4,NA,NA,CASSLRGLGVLTNEKLFF,TGTGCCAGCAGCCTCCGGGGACTAGGGGTGTTAACTAATGAAAAACTGTTTTTT
TRBV2,TRBJ1-5,NA,NA,CASSEPPPWVYSNQPQHF,TGTGCCAGCAGTGAACCCCCCCCATGGGTCTATAGCAATCAGCCCCAGCATTTT
TRBV18,TRBJ1-2,TRBD1,NA,CASSPDRDRGPF,TGTGCCAGCTCACCAGACCGGGACAGGGGTCCCTTC
TRBV7-3,TRBJ2-7,NA,few,CATPRRRMSSYEQYF,TGTGCCACCCCGAGGAGACGGATGAGCTCCTACGAGCAGTACTTC
TRBV5-6,TRBJ1-4,NA,NA,CASSLGRTDATNEKLFF,TGTGCCAGCAGCTTGGGCCGGACAGATGCAACTAATGAAAAACTGTTTTTT
TRBV4-2,TRBJ2-7,NA,once,CASSQVEVSYEQYF,TGTGCCAGCAGCCAAGTGGAGGTCTCCTACGAGCAGTACTTC
TRBV19,TRBJ2-3,NA,NA,CASGVGGGFTDTQYF,TGTGCCAGTGGCGTTGGGGGAGGCTTCACAGATACGCAGTATTTT
TRBV6-5,TRBJ2-3,NA,NA,CASSLTSPSTDTQYF,TGTGCCAGCAGCCTGACTAGTCCAAGCACAGATACGCAGTATTTT
TRBV4-2,TRBJ2-3,NA,NA,CASSQEPAGTTDTQYF,TGTGCCAGCAGCCAAGAACCAGCGGGTACCACAGATACGCAGTATTTT
TRBV28,TRBJ2-3,NA,NA,CASSFLDTQYF,TGTGCCAGCAGTTTCTTAGATACGCAGTATTTT
TRBV2,TRBJ2-4,NA,NA,CASTSTLAKNIQYF,TGTGCCAGCACGTCGACACTAGCCAAAAACATTCAGTACTTC
TRBV4-1,TRBJ1-4,NA,NA,CASSQGLGATNEKLFF,TGCGCCAGCAGCCAAGGTCTCGGAGCAACTAATGAAAAACTGTTTTTT
TRBV3-1/TRBV3-2,TRBJ2-5,NA,once,CASSHGSVAETQYF,TGTGCCAGCAGCCATGGGAGTGTGGCAGAGACCCAGTACTTC
TRBV12-3/TRBV12-4,TRBJ2-6,NA,NA,CASSSRAANVLTF,TGTGCCAGCAGTTCTCGAGCGGCCAACGTCCTGACTTTC
TRBV18,TRBJ2-3,NA,few,CASSQLGDTQYF,TGTGCCAGCTCCCAACTGGGAGATACGCAGTATTTT
TRBV20-1,TRBJ2-7,NA,NA,CSARLGYEQYF,TGCAGTGCTAGACTCGGTTACGAGCAGTACTTC
TRBV18,TRBJ1-4,NA,NA,CASSPRATIREKLFF,TGTGCCAGCTCACCACGCGCGACAATTCGGGAAAAACTGTTTTTT
TRBV7-3,TRBJ2-7,NA,NA,CASSPTGSYEQYF,TGTGCCAGCAGCCCTACAGGGTCCTACGAGCAGTACTTC
TRBV6-4,TRBJ2-3,NA,NA,CASSDGAGTGDTQYF,TGTGCCAGCAGTGACGGGGCGGGAACGGGGGATACGCAGTATTTT
TRBV6-5,TRBJ2-7,TRBD1,NA,CATTNRGLYEQYF,TGTGCCACCACGAACAGGGGGCTCTACGAGCAGTACTTC
TRBV28,TRBJ1-2,NA,NA,CASSLQGRGYTF,TGTGCCAGCAGTTTGCAGGGGCGAGGCTACACCTTC
TRBV30,TRBJ2-1,NA,NA,CAWSVGLPNEQFF,TGTGCCTGGAGTGTCGGACTACCCAATGAGCAGTTCTTC
TRBV5-5,TRBJ1-1,TRBD1,NA,CASSSFRGAVTEAFF,TGTGCCAGCAGCTCCTTCAGGGGGGCGGTCACTGAAGCTTTCTTT
TRBV2,TRBJ1-3,NA,NA,CASSENGAGNTIYF,TGTGCCAGCAGTGAGAATGGAGCTGGAAACACCATATATTTT
TRBV5-1,TRBJ2-1,NA,few,CASSLDVVAFSPQFF,TGCGCCAGCAGCTTGGATGTAGTGGCTTTTTCCCCCCAGTTCTTC
TRBV28,TRBJ1-1,NA,NA,CASSPPSGVFAEAFF,TGTGCCAGCAGTCCCCCGTCAGGGGTTTTCGCTGAAGCTTTCTTT
TRBV4-1,TRBJ2-2,NA,NA,CASSPGTYTGELFF,TGCGCCAGCAGCCCCGGGACATACACCGGGGAGCTGTTTTTT
TRBV27,TRBJ1-6,NA,NA,CASSPPGGGADSPLHF,TGTGCCAGCAGTCCTCCTGGAGGGGGAGCTGATTCACCCCTCCACTTT
TRBV9,TRBJ1-5,NA,NA,CASSVAGSSNQPQHF,TGTGCCAGCAGCGTTGCAGGGAGTAGCAATCAGCCCCAGCATTTT
TRBV5-4,TRBJ1-5,NA,NA,CASSLGPVGQPQHF,TGTGCCAGCAGCTTGGGACCGGTGGGTCAGCCCCAGCATTTT
TRBV28,TRBJ1-2,NA,NA,CASSFNDYGYTF,TGTGCCAGCAGTTTTAACGACTATGGCTACACCTTC
TRBV4-2,TRBJ1-5,NA,few,CASSQDEEGHQPQHF,TGTGCCAGCAGCCAAGATGAGGAGGGTCATCAGCCCCAGCATTTT
TRBV27,TRBJ2-2,TRBD1,few,CASSRTGVYTGELFF,TGTGCCAGCAGTCGGACAGGGGTCTACACCGGGGAGCTGTTTTTT